This T cell receptor (beta chain) was found in a study of vaccination effects on CD4 cells after COVID-19. Study-wide background: Each person got two doses of an mRNA SARS-CoV-2 vaccine, BNT162b2 or mRNA-1273. General study results and limits: Clones induced by infection and by vaccine showed marked clonal contraction late after vaccination.

The germline V gene encodes CDR1 LGHDT and CDR2 YNNKEL (reference sequence). This CDR3 region has 21 residues. V lost 0 bases, J lost 0 bases, and 17 bases stayed unmatched. As concerns this clone: The target antigen is unknown.

Sequencing followed a ViraFEST assay step that expanded antigen-specific CD4+ T cells with viral peptide pools. Researchers isolated CD4+ T cells once ten to eleven days of culture had elapsed. SARS-CoV-2 infection was confirmed by PCR in the person between March and December 2020. An HIV-1 Nef peptide pool was the negative control culture. Cultures received IL-2 medium that replaced half the medium on days 3 and 7. Assay: immunoSEQ multiplex PCR; the TCRdb copy retains only in-frame clones and omits some. The table records 70,000 or so clones, under 85% of them present only once. The chain couples TRBV3-1 (or the pseudogene TRBV3-2) to TRBJ2-1; 7 nucleotides line up with TRBD2. This clonotype was sampled from a human donor who had a prior SARS-CoV-2 infection. This specimen was CD4+ T cells from PBMCs cultured with HIV peptides, taken before COVID-19 vaccination. Subset noted: HIV-1 Nef peptide pool negative control/reference culture. The CDR3 nucleotides read TGTGCCAGCAGCCAAGATTCATGGGCGGGAGAGACCCTAAGCTCCTACAATGAGCAGTTCTTC. It translates to CASSQDSWAGETLSSYNEQFF.